This TCR beta chain appears in the sequencing data of a study of T-cell reconstitution after alpha-beta-depleted transplantation in children. This CDR3 has 15 amino acids. Germline V gene sequence: CDR1 SGHDN, CDR2 FVKESK. The V and J ends lost 1 base and 5 bases respectively, with 9 bases between them. It was with unique molecular identifiers that the TCRbeta library was prepared. TCRdb re-analysed the PCR reads in MiXCR, keeping a single row per CDR3 protein. This repertoire shows around 530,000 distinct CDR3 sequences, around a third found once; its top ten account for about 2.3%. This clonotype has a handful of counts.

The clonotype comes from a human donor who donated a stem cell graft to a child with aplastic anemia. V and J are TRBV14 and TRBJ1-6, with TRBD1 as a possible D gene (6 bases). This sample comprised PBMCs from the stem cell graft donor, obtained from the stem cell graft. The CDR3 loop is CASSQGNRDNSPLHF. In DNA, the CDR3 is TGTGCCAGCAGCCAAGGGAACAGGGATAATTCACCCCTCCACTTT.